The rows below give T cell receptor beta chains drawn from one sample of a study of lymphopenia after photon versus proton radiotherapy. Repertoires were generated with immunoSEQ multiplex PCR, while TCRdb's copy carries only in-frame clones and drops some. Of around 64,000 clones listed, approximately 86% are singletons. The sample consisted of peripheral blood, taken from a patient treated with proton-based radiotherapy. Source of these receptors: an older man with esophageal cancer. CDR3s include the opening cysteine and the closing phenylalanine or tryptophan. Each record gives: V gene, D gene, J gene, clone size, CDR3 protein, CDR3 DNA. A D gene is named only where the DNA matches it firmly. Clone size is given for some rows only: seen once, a few or many times, or a class if the clone is expanded.

TRBV29-1	NA	TRBJ1-1	NA	CSVGVHGGAGTEAFF	TGCAGCGTTGGGGTCCATGGGGGCGCGGGAACTGAAGCTTTCTTT
TRBV5-1	NA	TRBJ2-2	NA	CASSLDGGGELFF	TGCGCCAGCAGCTTGGATGGGGGCGGGGAGCTGTTTTTT
TRBV11-1	NA	TRBJ2-3	NA	CASSLGPDTQYF	TGTGCCAGCAGCTTAGGTCCAGATACGCAGTATTTT
TRBV18	TRBD1	TRBJ1-2	few	CASSPPTGNGYTF	TGTGCCAGCTCACCACCGACAGGGAATGGCTACACCTTC
TRBV7-9	TRBD1	TRBJ2-3	once	CASRTGSDTQYF	TGTGCCAGCAGGACAGGGTCAGATACGCAGTATTTT
TRBV27	NA	TRBJ2-5	NA	CATRRGETQYF	TGTGCCACCAGAAGGGGGGAGACCCAGTACTTC
TRBV10-3	NA	TRBJ1-6	NA	CATVQGSSYNSPLHF	TGTGCCACCGTGCAGGGGAGCTCCTATAATTCACCCCTCCACTTT
TRBV7-8	TRBD1	TRBJ1-4	NA	CASSSGTGRVGEKLFF	TGTGCCAGCAGCTCAGGGACAGGGCGGGTAGGAGAAAAACTGTTTTTT
TRBV30	TRBD2	TRBJ2-5	once	CAWSAGLAAETQYF	TGTGCCTGGAGCGCCGGACTAGCAGCAGAGACCCAGTACTTC
TRBV6-6	NA	TRBJ1-6	NA	CASSFLRDYNSPLHF	TGTGCCAGCAGTTTCTTGCGGGACTATAATTCACCCCTCCACTTT
TRBV10-1	NA	TRBJ2-3	NA	CASSFAEALKITDTQYF	TGCGCCAGCAGCTTTGCGGAGGCTTTGAAGATCACAGATACGCAGTATTTT
TRBV5-1	TRBD1	TRBJ2-7	NA	CASSTTGQSYEQYF	TGCGCCAGCAGCACGACGGGACAGAGCTACGAGCAGTACTTC
TRBV7-2	TRBD1	TRBJ1-5	NA	CASSFPGTGDQPQHF	TGTGCCAGCAGCTTCCCCGGGACAGGGGATCAGCCCCAGCATTTT
TRBV7-8	NA	TRBJ2-3	NA	CASSLGVGADTQYF	TGTGCCAGCAGCCTGGGGGTAGGGGCAGATACGCAGTATTTT
TRBV9	NA	TRBJ1-1	NA	CASSVGQANTEAFF	TGTGCCAGCAGCGTAGGACAGGCAAACACTGAAGCTTTCTTT
TRBV21-1	NA	TRBJ1-2	few	CASSKVGGQGYTF	TGTGCCAGCAGCAAAGTAGGGGGACAAGGCTACACCTTC
TRBV5-6	NA	TRBJ2-3	NA	CASSLSARAPVDTQYF	TGTGCCAGCAGCTTGTCGGCCCGAGCCCCCGTGGATACGCAGTATTTT
TRBV4-1	NA	TRBJ2-7	NA	CASSHPPTGQYEQYF	TGCGCCAGCAGCCATCCCCCGACCGGACAGTACGAGCAGTACTTC
TRBV11-2	NA	TRBJ2-5	NA	CASSFWGLRETQYF	TGTGCCAGCAGCTTCTGGGGACTTAGGGAGACCCAGTACTTC
TRBV9	TRBD1	TRBJ1-4	NA	CASSADQGAGEKLFF	TGTGCCAGCAGCGCCGATCAGGGGGCAGGGGAAAAACTGTTTTTT
TRBV30	NA	TRBJ1-1	NA	CAWSVQVNTEAFF	TGTGCCTGGAGTGTACAGGTGAACACTGAAGCTTTCTTT
TRBV5-6	NA	TRBJ1-6	NA	CASSLTGTGSPLHF	TGTGCCAGCAGCTTGACAGGGACGGGATCACCCCTCCACTTT
TRBV7-3	NA	TRBJ2-1	few	CASSLMPGSRYNEQFF	TGTGCCAGCAGCTTAATGCCGGGGTCAAGGTACAATGAGCAGTTCTTC
TRBV5-1	TRBD1	TRBJ2-5	NA	CASSLPGQGTGETQYF	TGCGCCAGCAGCTTACCGGGACAGGGGACCGGGGAGACCCAGTACTTC
TRBV30	NA	TRBJ1-2	NA	CAWRRLMIGQGRNYGYTF	TGTGCCTGGAGGAGACTGATGATTGGCCAGGGAAGGAACTATGGCTACACCTTC
TRBV7-9	NA	TRBJ1-4	NA	CASSLFGTNEKLFF	TGTGCCAGCAGCTTATTCGGGACAAATGAAAAACTGTTTTTT
TRBV9	NA	TRBJ2-1	NA	CASSASSGYNEQFF	TGTGCCAGCAGCGCCAGTAGCGGATACAATGAGCAGTTCTTC
TRBV4-1	NA	TRBJ1-1	NA	CASSLSIQSNTEAFF	TGCGCCAGCAGCCTTTCGATTCAATCGAACACTGAAGCTTTCTTT
TRBV6-5	NA	TRBJ2-4	NA	CAGSRRVAKNIQYF	TGTGCCGGCAGCCGCAGGGTAGCCAAAAACATTCAGTACTTC
TRBV11-2	NA	TRBJ2-1	NA	CASSLQALGLEQFF	TGTGCCAGCAGCTTACAGGCCTTGGGGCTTGAGCAGTTCTTC
TRBV30	NA	TRBJ1-2	NA	CAWTLGATRSGYTF	TGTGCCTGGACCCTCGGAGCCACACGATCGGGCTACACCTTC
TRBV6-5	TRBD1	TRBJ2-7	NA	CASSYSGDSSYEQYF	TGTGCCAGCAGTTACTCGGGGGACAGCTCCTACGAGCAGTACTTC
TRBV27	NA	TRBJ2-1	NA	CASGPRSGEQFF	TGTGCCAGCGGACCCAGGTCGGGTGAGCAGTTCTTC
TRBV5-1	NA	TRBJ1-6	NA	CASSLVGGRYSPLHF	TGCGCCAGCAGCTTGGTCGGGGGTAGATATTCACCCCTCCACTTT
TRBV27	NA	TRBJ2-1	NA	CASRYAGEGFF	TGTGCCAGCAGGTACGCAGGGGAGGGCTTCTTC
TRBV7-2	TRBD1	TRBJ1-1	NA	CASSSDRGAEAFF	TGTGCCAGCAGCTCCGACAGGGGAGCTGAAGCTTTCTTT